What follows is one T cell receptor (beta chain) and its context. Its antigen remains unidentified. The authors made TCR beta libraries by quantitative 5'-RACE with molecular barcodes. TCRdb re-called the 5' RACE reads with MiXCR, one entry per CDR3 protein. In the table there are 400,000 or so distinct CDR3 sequences, roughly 26% of which are singletons. These data belong to a study of CD8 T cells in ankylosing spondylitis. CDR1 is LNHDA, CDR2 SQIVND, per germline (reference sequence). This CDR3 region has 15 residues. Trimming took 7 bases from V and 1 from J; bases not matched to a gene: 4. Findings and limits, study-wide: Within ankylosing spondylitis blood, a TCR beta motif made up of roughly eight highly homologous variants appeared to be characteristic.

This TCR derives from a male donor with ankylosing spondylitis. The V and J genes are TRBV19 and TRBJ2-1, with 10 bases matching TRBD2. Sequencing was performed on blood, either unsorted or a sorted T cell fraction (not recorded which). The CDR3 reads CASTPGLASYNEQFF. The DNA of the CDR3 is TGTGCCAGTACCCCGGGACTAGCGTCCTACAATGAGCAGTTCTTC.